This entry features one TCR beta chain sequence. This specimen comes from a study of control samples from healthy donors and cancer patients. This CDR3 spans 11 amino acids. Per the germline V gene, CDR1 is MNHEY and CDR2 is SVGAGI. V gave up 6 bases and J gave up 4 bases, with 4 bases separating them. The repertoire was sequenced with immunoSEQ multiplex PCR; TCRdb's copy has only in-frame clones and lacks some. The sample comprises 150,000 or so clones, just under 95% of which are singletons, and over 12% rests with the top ten. The sequenced material came from PBMCs. This rearrangement joins TRBV6-5 to TRBJ1-5; D unclear. The TCR was taken from a man aged 60 to 69 with colorectal cancer. The CDR3 region has the DNA TGTGCCAGCAGAGCGAATCAGCCCCAGCATTTT. This gives the protein CASRANQPQHF.